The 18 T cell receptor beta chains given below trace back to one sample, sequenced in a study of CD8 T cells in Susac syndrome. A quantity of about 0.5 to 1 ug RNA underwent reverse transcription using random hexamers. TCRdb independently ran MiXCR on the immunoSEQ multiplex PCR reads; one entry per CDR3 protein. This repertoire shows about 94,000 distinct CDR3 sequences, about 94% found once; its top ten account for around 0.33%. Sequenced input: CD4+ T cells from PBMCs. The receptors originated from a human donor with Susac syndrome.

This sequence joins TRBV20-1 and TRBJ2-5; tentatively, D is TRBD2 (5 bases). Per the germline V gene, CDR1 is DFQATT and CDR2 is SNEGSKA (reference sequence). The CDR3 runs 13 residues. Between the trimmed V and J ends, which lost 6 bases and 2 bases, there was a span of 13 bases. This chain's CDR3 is CSAIRSGQETQYF. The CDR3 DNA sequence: TGCAGTGCGATCCGAAGCGGTCAAGAGACCCAGTACTTC.

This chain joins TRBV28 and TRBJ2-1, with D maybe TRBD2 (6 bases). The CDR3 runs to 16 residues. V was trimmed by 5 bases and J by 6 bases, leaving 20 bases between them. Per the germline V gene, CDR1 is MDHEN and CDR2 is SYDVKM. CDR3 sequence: CASSPPGGGLFNEQFF. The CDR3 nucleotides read TGTGCCAGCAGTCCCCCCGGAGGCGGACTATTCAATGAGCAGTTCTTC.

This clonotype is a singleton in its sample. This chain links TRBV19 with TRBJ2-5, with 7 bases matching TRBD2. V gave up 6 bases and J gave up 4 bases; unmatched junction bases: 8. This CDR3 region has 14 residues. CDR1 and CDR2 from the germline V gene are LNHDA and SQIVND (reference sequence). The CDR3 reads CASRRAGYRETQYF. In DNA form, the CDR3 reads TGTGCCAGTAGACGAGCGGGGTACAGAGAGACCCAGTACTTC.

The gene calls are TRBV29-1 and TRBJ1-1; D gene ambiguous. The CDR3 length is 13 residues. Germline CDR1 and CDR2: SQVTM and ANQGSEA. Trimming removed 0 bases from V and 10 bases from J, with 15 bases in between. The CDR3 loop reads CSVEDQRAKRAFF. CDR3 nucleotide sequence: TGCAGCGTTGAAGATCAAAGGGCAAAAAGAGCTTTCTTT.

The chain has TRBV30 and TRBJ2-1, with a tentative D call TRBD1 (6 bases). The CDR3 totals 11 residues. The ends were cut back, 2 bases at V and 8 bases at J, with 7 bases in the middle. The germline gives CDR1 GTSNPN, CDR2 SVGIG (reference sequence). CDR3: CAWSTGHEQFF. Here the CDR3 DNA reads TGTGCCTGGAGTACAGGGCATGAGCAGTTCTTC.

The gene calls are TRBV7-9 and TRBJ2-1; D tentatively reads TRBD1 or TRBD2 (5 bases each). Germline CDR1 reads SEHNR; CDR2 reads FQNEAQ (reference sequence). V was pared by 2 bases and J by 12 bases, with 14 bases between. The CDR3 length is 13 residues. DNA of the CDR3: TGTGCCAGCAGCTTACAGGGAGATTTGGGGCAGTTCTTC. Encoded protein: CASSLQGDLGQFF.

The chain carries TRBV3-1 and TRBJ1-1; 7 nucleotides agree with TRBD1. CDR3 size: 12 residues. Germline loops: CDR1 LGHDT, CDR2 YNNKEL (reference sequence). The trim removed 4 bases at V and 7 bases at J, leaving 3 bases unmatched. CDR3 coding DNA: TGTGCCAGCAGCCTCGGGACAGATGAAGCTTTCTTT. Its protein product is CASSLGTDEAFF.

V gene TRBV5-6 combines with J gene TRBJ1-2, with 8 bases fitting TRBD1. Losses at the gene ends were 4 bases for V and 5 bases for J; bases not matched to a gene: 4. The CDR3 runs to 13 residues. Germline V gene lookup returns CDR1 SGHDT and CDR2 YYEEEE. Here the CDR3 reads CASSHRTGYGYTF. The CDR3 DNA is TGTGCCAGCAGCCATAGGACAGGGTATGGCTACACCTTC.

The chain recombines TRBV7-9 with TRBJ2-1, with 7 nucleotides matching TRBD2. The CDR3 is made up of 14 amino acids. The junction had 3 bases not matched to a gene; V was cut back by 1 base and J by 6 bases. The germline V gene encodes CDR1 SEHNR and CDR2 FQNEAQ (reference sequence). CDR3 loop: CASSLGGGANEQFF. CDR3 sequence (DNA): TGTGCCAGCAGCTTAGGCGGGGGAGCCAATGAGCAGTTCTTC.

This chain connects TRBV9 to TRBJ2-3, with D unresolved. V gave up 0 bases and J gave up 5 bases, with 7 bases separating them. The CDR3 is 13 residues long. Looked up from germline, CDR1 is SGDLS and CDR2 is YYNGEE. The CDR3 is CASSVAGGDTQYF. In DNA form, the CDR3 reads TGTGCCAGCAGCGTAGCGGGTGGAGATACGCAGTATTTT. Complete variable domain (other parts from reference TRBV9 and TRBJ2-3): DSGVTQTPKHLITATGQRVTLRCSPRSGDLSVYWYQQSLDQGLQFLIQYYNGEERAKGNILERFSAQQFPDLHSELNLSSLELGDSALYFCASSVAGGDTQYFGPGTRLTVL.

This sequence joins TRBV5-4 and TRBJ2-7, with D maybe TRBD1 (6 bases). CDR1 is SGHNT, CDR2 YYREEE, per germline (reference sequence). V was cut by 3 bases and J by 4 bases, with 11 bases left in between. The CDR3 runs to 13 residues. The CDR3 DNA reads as TGTGCCAGCAGCTCACAGGGAATTTACGAGCAGTACTTC. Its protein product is CASSSQGIYEQYF.

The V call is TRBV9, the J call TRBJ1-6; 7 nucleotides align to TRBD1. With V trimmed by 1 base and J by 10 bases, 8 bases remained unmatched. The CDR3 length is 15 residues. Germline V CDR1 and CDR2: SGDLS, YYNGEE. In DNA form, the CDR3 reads TGTGCCAGCAGCGTAAGCGAGACAGGGAGATCACCCCTCCACTTT. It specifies CASSVSETGRSPLHF.

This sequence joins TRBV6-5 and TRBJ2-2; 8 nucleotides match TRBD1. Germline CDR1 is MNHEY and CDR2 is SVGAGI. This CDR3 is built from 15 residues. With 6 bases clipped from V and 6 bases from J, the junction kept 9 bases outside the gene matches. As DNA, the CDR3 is TGTGCCAGCAGCTTGGACAGGGTAGGATCCGGGGAGCTGTTTTTT. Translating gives CASSLDRVGSGELFF.

This CDR3 reads CASSPPWPHLRGEQYF. CDR3 DNA: TGTGCCAGCAGCCCACCCTGGCCCCACCTACGGGGCGAGCAGTACTTC. The chain is built from TRBV3-1 and TRBJ2-7, with D tentatively TRBD2 (5 bases). Per germline, CDR1 LGHDT and CDR2 YNNKEL (reference sequence). With 4 bases removed from V and 6 bases from J, the gap between germline ends came to 22 bases. This CDR3 is built from 16 residues.

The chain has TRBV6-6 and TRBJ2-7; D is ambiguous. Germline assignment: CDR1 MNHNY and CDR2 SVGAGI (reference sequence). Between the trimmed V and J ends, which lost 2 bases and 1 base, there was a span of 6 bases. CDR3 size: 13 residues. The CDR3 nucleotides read TGTGCCAGCAGTTACGGTAAATCCTACGAGCAGTACTTC. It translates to CASSYGKSYEQYF.

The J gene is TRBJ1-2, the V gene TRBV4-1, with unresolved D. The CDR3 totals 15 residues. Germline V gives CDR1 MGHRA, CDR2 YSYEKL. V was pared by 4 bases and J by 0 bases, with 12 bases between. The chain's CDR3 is CASSREDGTNYGYTF. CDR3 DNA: TGCGCCAGCAGCCGAGAAGACGGTACTAACTATGGCTACACCTTC.

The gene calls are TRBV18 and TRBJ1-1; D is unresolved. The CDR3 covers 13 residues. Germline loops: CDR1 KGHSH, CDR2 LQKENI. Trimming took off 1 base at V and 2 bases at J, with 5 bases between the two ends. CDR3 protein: CASSPLDNTEAFF. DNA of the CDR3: TGTGCCAGCTCACCACTCGACAACACTGAAGCTTTCTTT.

The CDR3 nucleotides are TGTGCCACCAGCATAGAAGAGACCCAGTACTTC. Its translation: CATSIEETQYF. J is TRBJ2-5 and V is TRBV15; D gene unclear. Germline V lookup: CDR1 LNHNV, CDR2 YYDKDF (reference sequence). The CDR3 has 11 residues. The V end lost 4 bases, the J end lost 3 bases, and 3 bases lay between the germline ends.